This T cell receptor (beta chain) was observed in a study of blood T cell repertoires in COVID-19 (dated by TCRdb to 2018 to 2020). For context, the study as a whole: Samples covering the acute and convalescent phases of COVID-19 were provided by collaborators in the United States, Italy and Spain. A freely available public database, intended as a resource for researchers studying the immune response to SARS-CoV-2, is where the repertoires were released. The material from the prospective study consisted of cDNA or gDNA derived from T cells, B-cell-depleted T cells, or PBMCs. Subjects who had been exposed to COVID-19, were actively infected with it, or had recovered from it provided the deeply sampled blood TCRbeta repertoires that made up the dataset. Nearly every sample came with metadata listing a de-identified subject ID, COVID-19 status, age in years and sex. HLA class I and class II types, where available, came from metadata supplied by the sample provider rather than from assay-based typing. Samples were obtained from the ongoing ImmuneRACE study (first 160 participants) and from about 1,300 subjects provided by 6 global collaborators.

TCRbeta CDR3 regions were amplified from genomic DNA by means of the immunoSEQ Assay, a bias-controlled multiplex PCR. Per the authors' processing: The number of nucleated cells in each sample was estimated from the amplification of reference gene primers within the assay. To quantify the absolute abundance of each unique TCRbeta CDR3 rearrangement, sequence reads were collapsed and filtered. For each sample, productive Simpson clonality was calculated as the square root of Simpson's diversity index over productive rearrangements. The clones in this table, taken by TCRdb from immuneACCESS, are in-frame only. Not every clone is retained; where verified, under half of the shortfall comes from an unresolved V gene, and the cause of the rest is unknown. Clone size and the V and J calls come from that table; the DNA yielded D and trimming. Here the sample has some 150,000 clones; 75% to 90% occur a single time. Around 2.9% of the sample comes from the top ten.

From its cysteine to its phenylalanine, the CDR3 spans 14 amino acids. CDR3 DNA is the only sequence kept; it has 42 bases, read in frame from the first base. Unmatched junction bases come to 2, with V trimmed by 2 bases and J by 6 bases. According to the germline V gene, CDR1 reads SGDLS and CDR2 reads YYNGEE. The collaborating institutions used their own protocols to collect whole blood in K2EDTA tubes. For TCRbeta analysis, collaborators shipped samples in one of three forms: frozen whole blood, isolated PBMCs, or DNA extracted from either of those sample types. With respect to this clone: The target of this receptor is not known. The record has no base qualities; no much larger clone is one base away.

General study outcomes and caveats: Clinical and demographic metadata were provided uncurated, with the amount varying by source and participant.

The receptor's source is a woman in her sixties or seventies with active COVID-19. The sample taken for sequencing was peripheral blood. The rearrangement combines TRBV9 with TRBJ2-7, with TRBD2 matching 13 junction bases. This receptor carries the CDR3 CASSVGLAGVEQYF. Here is the DNA: TGTGCCAGCAGCGTTGGACTAGCGGGAGTCGAGCAGTACTTC.